These T cell receptor beta chains were read from a single sample in a study of shared clonotypes between healthy human individuals. The repertoire was sequenced with immunoSEQ multiplex PCR; TCRdb's copy has only in-frame clones and lacks some. The data contain approximately 440,000 clones, 70% to 80% of them singletons. The sample comprised PBMCs. The receptors originated from a woman aged 40 to 50 in good health. Some clones in this sample may be carry-over from other donors' samples. Both conserved end residues are part of each CDR3. D genes are given only for firm matches. Only part of the rows carry a size: once, few, many, or a class if the clone is expanded.

J gene | D gene | V gene | clone size | CDR3 DNA | CDR3 protein
TRBJ1-1 | TRBD1 | TRBV5-1 | many | TGCGCCAGCAGCTTGACCTTGCTCGGACAGGGTGGGGCTGAAGCTTTCTTT | CASSLTLLGQGGAEAFF
TRBJ1-1 | TRBD1 | TRBV11-2 | . | TGTGCCAGCAGCCCACAGGGGTTGAACACTGAAGCTTTCTTT | CASSPQGLNTEAFF
TRBJ2-1 | . | TRBV20-1 | . | TGCAGTGCTACCGGGAGTGGTGAGCAGTTCTTC | CSATGSGEQFF
TRBJ2-7 | . | TRBV7-8 | . | TGTGCCAGCAGACCCGACAGAAACAACGAGCAGTACTTC | CASRPDRNNEQYF
TRBJ2-7 | . | TRBV7-2 | . | TGTGCCAGCAGCTTACGGGCCAGCAGACACGAGCAGTACTTC | CASSLRASRHEQYF
TRBJ2-3 | TRBD2 | TRBV7-9 | . | TGTGCCAGCAGCTTATCTCCTTCTAGCGGGCACACAGATATGCAGTATTTT | CASSLSPSSGHTDMQYF
TRBJ2-5 | TRBD2 | TRBV5-4 | . | TGTGCCAGCAGCTTGGCAAGCGGGAGGGTTTTAGGGGAGACCCAGTACTTC | CASSLASGRVLGETQYF
TRBJ2-1 | TRBD2 | TRBV2 | . | TGTGCCAGCATGGATGGGAGGGGCAGTGAGCAGTTCTTC | CASMDGRGSEQFF
TRBJ2-1 | . | TRBV5-1 | . | TGCGCCAGCAGCTTGGAGGGACCCCCGTCGTTCTTC | CASSLEGPPSFF
TRBJ2-3 | . | TRBV10-2 | many | TGCGCCAGCAGTGAGTCGGGGGCCGGCCGGTTTGTGGGTACGCAGTATTTT | CASSESGAGRFVGTQYF
TRBJ2-7 | TRBD1 | TRBV28 | . | TGTGCCAGCAGAAGGGACAGGGGGATTCTAGGGAACGAGCAGTACTTC | CASRRDRGILGNEQYF
TRBJ1-3 | . | TRBV5-1 | . | TGCGCCAGCAGGGATGGCTCTGGAAACACCATATATTTT | CASRDGSGNTIYF
TRBJ2-1 | TRBD2 | TRBV14 | medium-sized | TGTGCCAGCAGCCGGGATAGCGGGAGGTGGATCGATGAGCAGTTCTTC | CASSRDSGRWIDEQFF
TRBJ2-3 | TRBD2 | TRBV7-9 | . | TGTGCCAGCAGCTTGGTCTTAGCGGGACCAGATACGCAGTATTTT | CASSLVLAGPDTQYF
TRBJ1-2 | . | TRBV5-4 | . | TGTGCCAGCAGCTTGCCGGTTATCGGGGGTGGCTTCGGCTACACCTTC | CASSLPVIGGGFGYTF
TRBJ2-1 | TRBD2 | TRBV10-3 | . | TGTGCCATCAGTGATGCAGCGGGAGTTCATATCTTC | CAISDAAGVHIF
TRBJ2-2 | TRBD1 | TRBV19 | . | TGTGCCAGTAGTATCAGGCCCGGGACAGGGGGGACCGGGGAGCTGTTTTTT | CASSIRPGTGGTGELFF
TRBJ1-1 | TRBD1 | TRBV28 | few | TGTGCCAGCAGTCCAGAGCCCCAGGGGGCGTTAGCTTTCTTT | CASSPEPQGALAFF
TRBJ2-1 | TRBD2 | TRBV28 | . | TGTGCCAGCAGTTTAACACTAGCGGCGACCGGGAATGAGCAGTTCTTC | CASSLTLAATGNEQFF
TRBJ2-7 | TRBD2 | TRBV11-3 | . | TGTGCCAGCAGCATGGAGCGGGAGGGAATGCAAGAGCAGTACTTC | CASSMEREGMQEQYF
TRBJ1-2 | . | TRBV19 | few | TGTGCCAGTAGTGCGGCAGACTATGGCTACACCTTC | CASSAADYGYTF
TRBJ1-5 | . | TRBV5-6 | . | TGTGCCAGCAGCTTGGCTGGGCAGCCCCAGCATTTT | CASSLAGQPQHF
TRBJ2-7 | . | TRBV7-3 | . | TGTGCCAGCAGCTTGAGGGATGGCGAGCAGTACTTC | CASSLRDGEQYF
TRBJ2-7 | . | TRBV20-1 | once | TGCAGTGCGGAGGGTGGTGAGCAGTACTTC | CSAEGGEQYF
TRBJ2-7 | . | TRBV2 | once | TGTGCCAGCAGTCTGAGCTCGTTCGGCGAGCAGTACTTC | CASSLSSFGEQYF
TRBJ2-6 | TRBD1 | TRBV27 | . | TGTGCCAGCAGTTTCGCGGGACAGGGGGTTCGTGGGGCCAACGTCCTGACTTTC | CASSFAGQGVRGANVLTF
TRBJ1-5 | . | TRBV30 | . | TGTGCCTGGAGTGTGGTCGAGAATCAGCCCCAGCATTTT | CAWSVVENQPQHF
TRBJ2-7 | TRBD1 | TRBV13 | once | TGTGCCAGCAGCCGGGGACAGTACGAGCAGTACTTC | CASSRGQYEQYF
TRBJ1-2 | . | TRBV30 | . | TGTGCCTGGAGTGTTGTGGGACACAACTATGGCTACACCTTC | CAWSVVGHNYGYTF
TRBJ2-7 | TRBD2 | TRBV5-1 | once | TGCGCCAGCAGCCCATCGGGACTAGCGGGAGACGAGCAGTACTTC | CASSPSGLAGDEQYF
TRBJ2-2 | . | TRBV7-6 | . | TGTGCCAGCAGCTTAACGCAGGGCCCCCTTGAGAACACCGGGGAGCTGTTTTTT | CASSLTQGPLENTGELFF
TRBJ2-5 | . | TRBV11-2 | . | TGTGCCAGCAGCTTCGGGCAAGAGACCCAGTACTTC | CASSFGQETQYF
TRBJ1-1 | TRBD1 | TRBV7-9 | . | TGTGCCAGCAGCACTAGCGGGACAGGGCAAGGGACTGAAGCTTTCTTT | CASSTSGTGQGTEAFF
TRBJ2-3 | TRBD1 | TRBV9 | . | TGTGCCAGCAGCCCAGAGACAGGGTATTTCACAGATACGCAGTATTTT | CASSPETGYFTDTQYF
TRBJ2-2 | TRBD1 | TRBV27 | . | TGTGCCAGCAGTAGGACAGGGGGCACCGGGGAGCTGTTTTTT | CASSRTGGTGELFF